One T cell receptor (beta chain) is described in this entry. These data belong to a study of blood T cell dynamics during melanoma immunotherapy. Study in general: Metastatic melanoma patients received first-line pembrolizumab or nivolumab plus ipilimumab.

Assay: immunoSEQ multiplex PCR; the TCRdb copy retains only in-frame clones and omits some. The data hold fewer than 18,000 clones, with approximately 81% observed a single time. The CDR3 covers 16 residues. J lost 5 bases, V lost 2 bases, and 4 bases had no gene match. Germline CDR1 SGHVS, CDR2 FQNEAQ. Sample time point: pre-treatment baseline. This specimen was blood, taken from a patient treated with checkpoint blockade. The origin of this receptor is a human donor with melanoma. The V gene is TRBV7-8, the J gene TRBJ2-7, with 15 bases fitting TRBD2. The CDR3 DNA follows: TGTGCCAGCAGCTTAAGGACTAGCGGGGGGGCAGACGAGCAGTACTTC. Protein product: CASSLRTSGGADEQYF.